This TCR beta chain was documented in a study of cytomegalovirus exposure and HLA in healthy donors (dated by TCRdb to the late 2010s). About the study as a whole: A later analysis indicated that the 110 or so validation repertoires were generated on the platform also employed for the 600 to 750 repertoires of the first cohort. Along with the approximately 620-subject first cohort, a separate validation cohort of over a hundred different subjects was used. To predict cytomegalovirus infection status, the study combined high-throughput TCR immunosequencing, statistical association of individual TCRs with disease status, and machine learning. The study aimed to test whether cataloging public T cell receptors could reveal signatures of past pathogen exposure.

Study-level results and caveats: Most TCR sequences were observed very rarely across donors, whereas some public TCRs were present in many individuals. Subsequent analysis determined that TCRs grouped into clusters in the first cohort also showed a tendency toward co-occurrence across the approximately 110 validation repertoires, and approximately 93% of cluster scores exceeded 0. It was suggested by the authors that the approach could potentially be generalized to other disease states and immunological phenotypes. The study listed 164 TCR beta chains as associated with cytomegalovirus. In vitro tests confirmed that a few of the cytomegalovirus-associated TCR beta chains recognize cytomegalovirus antigens. In both the original and validation cohorts, the classifier was reported to diagnose cytomegalovirus status with high specificity and sensitivity. All 120 or so repertoires were used to score co-occurrence in the validation cohort in a later analysis, because that analysis had no HLA typing for the cohort.

This clone was picked up one time. The target of this receptor is not known. Per-base quality was not reported, and no clone a single base away is much larger than it. The library was obtained by the immunoSEQ multiplex PCR assay. Under the source paper's analysis protocol: A statistical classification framework was built for diagnosing cytomegalovirus status from the catalog of TCR beta chain sequences. The table was pulled from immuneACCESS by TCRdb, which kept in-frame rearrangements only. Such tables lose some clones; where checked, under half of the loss comes from unresolved V genes, and the rest has no known cause. V, J and clone size reflect that table, while D and trimming were determined from the DNA. Recorded for this sample are 95,000 to 150,000 clones; roughly 90% of them occurred a single time. The top ten clones comprise 1.5% to 2% of the sample. The CDR3 runs 14 residues from the cysteine to the phenylalanine. Left in the record is the CDR3 DNA by itself, 42 bases read in frame from the first base. Based on the germline V gene, the CDR1 and CDR2 sequences are MDHEN and SYDVKM. V is trimmed back by 8 bases and J by 8 bases, and the junction contains 13 bases that no gene match accounts for.

Donors formed part of the validation cohort, which comprised fewer than 150 subjects and was distinct from the first cohort of under 850 subjects. Sequenced material: PBMCs. The receptor was derived from a woman aged 18 to 35 in good health and CMV-seronegative. This chain is built from TRBV28 and TRBJ1-2; 8 junctional bases match TRBD1. The nucleotide sequence is TGTGCCAGCGGCTTGATTCAGGGGGCTGGCGGCTACACCTTC. Its product reads: CASGLIQGAGGYTF.